The sample holds a few counts of the clone carrying this T cell receptor beta chain. A J-beta primer mix and a sample-barcoded 5' primer were used in a second PCR of roughly 6 to 12 cycles. TCRdb analysed the 5' RACE reads with MiXCR anew, one entry per CDR3 protein. The repertoire holds 600,000 to 1,000,000 distinct CDR3 sequences, with more than 20% as singletons. PBMCs numbering at least 6 million were isolated per sample. Germline V gene data show CDR1 as LNHNV and CDR2 as YYDKDF (reference sequence). The CDR3 is 16 residues long. V gave up 5 bases and J gave up 2 bases, with 13 bases separating them. The data were taken from a study of blood T cells in healthy people across ages. These data were likewise used in another study, on T cells of mothers and their children.

Sequencing was done on a sample of blood. The V gene is TRBV15, the J gene TRBJ2-6, with D perhaps matching TRBD1 (5 bases). The sequence derives from a boy younger than 18 in good health. The CDR3 DNA sequence: TGTGCCACCAGCCCCCGGCAAGGGGCTGGGGCCAACGTCCTGACTTTC. This codes for CATSPRQGAGANVLTF.